This entry lists 29 T cell receptor beta chains sequenced from one sample in a study of T cell repertoires in cytomegalovirus infection. TCRdb reprocessed the reads via MiXCR and lists one record per CDR3 protein. Here the sample spans approximately 470,000 distinct CDR3 sequences, roughly 43% being singletons. The antigens for these receptors are not known. The material was cultured PBMCs, obtained from culture after CMV antigen stimulation. These receptors all stem from a human donor in good health (CMV status not recorded). Some clones in this sample may be carry-over from other donors' samples.

This rearrangement joins TRBV7-2 to TRBJ2-1; 9 bases fit TRBD2. With 5 bases clipped from V and 10 bases from J, the junction kept 9 bases outside the gene matches. The CDR3 length is 14 residues. Germline V gene data show CDR1 as SGHTA and CDR2 as FQGNSA. In DNA, the CDR3 is TGTGCCAGCAGCCCCAATAGCGGGAGAAGCGAGCAGTTCTTC. Its protein is CASSPNSGRSEQFF.

This clonotype appeared once. V and J are TRBV2 and TRBJ1-2; TRBD1 is a possible D gene (5 bases). V was shortened by 8 bases and J by 0 bases, with 19 bases between the two germline ends. The CDR3 has 16 amino acids. Germline assignment: CDR1 SNHLY and CDR2 FYNNEI. The CDR3: CASVPAWGVSNYGYTF. The CDR3 DNA reads TGTGCCAGCGTACCTGCCTGGGGCGTCTCTAACTATGGCTACACCTTC.

This clonotype was picked up a small number of times. J is TRBJ2-1 and V is TRBV7-2; 10 bases map to TRBD2. Unmatched junction bases numbered 10, after V lost 5 bases and J lost 9 bases. This CDR3 region has 15 residues. CDR1 and CDR2 from the germline V gene are SGHTA and FQGNSA. This CDR3 reads CASSLERGGRVEQFF. The DNA for the CDR3 is TGTGCCAGCAGCCTCGAGCGGGGGGGCCGCGTTGAGCAGTTCTTC. The full variable domain, rest sourced from reference TRBV7-2 and TRBJ2-1, is GAGVSQSPSNKVTEKGKDVELRCDPISGHTALYWYRQSLGQGLEFLIYFQGNSAPDKSGLPSDRFSAERTGGSVSTLTIQRTQQEDSAVYLCASSLERGGRVEQFFGPGTRLTVL.

This chain joins TRBV7-2 and TRBJ1-4; no firm D call. The V end was cut by 5 bases, the J end by 0 bases, with 19 bases between. This CDR3 has 18 amino acids. Per the germline V gene, CDR1 is SGHTA and CDR2 is FQGNSA. The CDR3 DNA reads as TGTGCCAGCAGCAGAGGGCCCCCCGCGGAAGCAACTAATGAAAAACTGTTTTTT. Its translation: CASSRGPPAEATNEKLFF. The whole variable domain, remainder taken from reference TRBV7-2 and TRBJ1-4, is GAGVSQSPSNKVTEKGKDVELRCDPISGHTALYWYRQSLGQGLEFLIYFQGNSAPDKSGLPSDRFSAERTGGSVSTLTIQRTQQEDSAVYLCASSRGPPAEATNEKLFFGSGTQLSVL.

Note on this clonotype: With a much larger clone just one base away, this may be a read error. The chain couples TRBV6-2 or TRBV6-3 to TRBJ2-1, with 10 bases lining up with TRBD1. Germline V gene lookup returns CDR1 MNHEY and CDR2 SVGEGT. The CDR3 extends over 13 amino acids. The CDR3 DNA follows: TGTGCCAGCAGTAGGGACAGGGGCAATGAGCACTTCTTC. Its protein product is CASSRDRGNEHFF.

This clonotype has a handful of counts. The chain is built from TRBV7-8 and TRBJ1-5, with D possibly matching TRBD1 (6 bases). The CDR3 loop spans 14 amino acids. Trimming left V 4 bases short and J 7 bases short, with 14 bases between. In germline, CDR1 is SGHVS, CDR2 FQNEAQ. CDR3 sequence reads: CASSSNTGNQPQHF. CDR3 bases: TGTGCCAGCAGCTCCAATACAGGGAACCAGCCCCAGCATTTT.

The chain has TRBV6-2 or TRBV6-3 and TRBJ2-1; D ambiguous. Germline lookup yields CDR1 MNHEY and CDR2 SVGEGT. This CDR3 is built from 14 residues. The germline V and J ends were trimmed by 0 bases and 1 base, with 4 bases remaining between them. CDR3 nucleotide sequence: TGTGCCAGCAGTTACTCGGGTTCCTACAATGAGCAGTTCTTC. Translation: CASSYSGSYNEQFF.

The J gene is TRBJ2-2, the V gene TRBV15, with D possibly matching TRBD2 (5 bases). Germline V CDR1 and CDR2: LNHNV, YYDKDF (reference sequence). Trimming cost V 0 bases and J 7 bases, with 12 bases left between them. The CDR3 loop spans 15 amino acids. The CDR3 nucleotides are TGTGCCACCAGCAGAGATCACGAGGGTGTCGGGGAGCTGTTTTTT. Translation gives CATSRDHEGVGELFF.

The gene calls are TRBV4-1 and TRBJ2-7; 7 nucleotides line up with TRBD2. V gave up 3 bases and J gave up 6 bases; unmatched junction bases: 11. The germline gives CDR1 MGHRA, CDR2 YSYEKL. The CDR3 is 15 residues long. The CDR3 protein is CASSHPRGEGCEQYF. The CDR3 DNA sequence: TGCGCCAGCAGCCACCCCCGAGGGGAGGGATGCGAGCAGTACTTC.

This clonotype appeared a few times. The chain has TRBV6-1 and TRBJ1-5, with D possibly matching TRBD1 (5 bases). Per germline, CDR1 MNHNS and CDR2 SASEGT. The CDR3 extends over 16 amino acids. Deletions cut 6 bases from V and 1 base from J, with 16 bases between. The CDR3 is CASSPMRGGSNQPQHF. CDR3 bases: TGTGCCAGCAGCCCCATGAGGGGTGGAAGCAATCAGCCCCAGCATTTT.

This clonotype has just a few counts. The chain links TRBV5-1 to TRBJ1-4; D remains unclear. Germline CDR1 is SGHRS and CDR2 is YFSETQ. CDR3 length: 14 residues. V lost 0 bases and J lost 7, with 10 bases in between. This CDR3 reads CASSLGTVSEKLFF. As DNA, the CDR3 is TGCGCCAGCAGCTTGGGGACGGTTTCTGAAAAACTGTTTTTT.

The gene calls are TRBV27 and TRBJ2-1; 9 bases map to TRBD2. V was clipped by 5 bases and J by 10 bases; unmatched bases: 9. This CDR3 region has 14 residues. CDR1 is MNHEY and CDR2 is SMNVEV in the germline V gene (reference sequence). CDR3 loop: CASSKGLAGREQFF. The CDR3, as DNA: TGTGCCAGCAGTAAGGGGCTAGCGGGAAGGGAGCAGTTCTTC.

The J gene is TRBJ1-1, the V gene TRBV7-8; D may be TRBD1 (5 bases). This CDR3 spans 13 amino acids. Trimming left V 4 bases short and J 4 bases short, with 10 bases between. The germline V gene has CDR1 SGHVS and CDR2 FQNEAQ. CDR3 loop: CASSWGRGTEAFF. The DNA for the CDR3 is TGTGCCAGCAGCTGGGGCCGCGGCACTGAAGCTTTCTTT.

This clonotype was observed at least ten times. The V and J genes are TRBV7-2 and TRBJ1-5, with D maybe TRBD1 (6 bases). Germline V gives CDR1 SGHTA, CDR2 FQGNSA. The CDR3 consists of 14 residues. Between the trimmed V and J ends, which lost 5 bases and 5 bases, there was a span of 13 bases. The CDR3 loop reads CASSLMTGHQPQHF. The CDR3 DNA follows: TGTGCCAGCAGCCTGATGACAGGACATCAGCCCCAGCATTTT.

The chain is built from TRBV23-1 and TRBJ2-1; TRBD2 matches at 11 bases. TRBV23-1 is given ORF status, its function remaining uncertain. The V gene end was trimmed by 8 bases and the J gene end by 4 bases; junction bases not matched to a gene: 7. The CDR3 spans 15 residues. CDR3 nucleotide sequence: TGCGCCAGCCGACCGGGACTAGCGGTTTACAATGAGCAGTTCTTC. It yields the protein CASRPGLAVYNEQFF.

This clonotype was seen more than once but under ten times. This chain joins TRBV7-8 and TRBJ1-1; 7 bases align to TRBD1. CDR3 length: 14 residues. CDR1 and CDR2 from the germline V gene are SGHVS and FQNEAQ. With 6 bases clipped from V and 6 bases from J, the junction kept 10 bases outside the gene matches. CDR3 coding DNA: TGTGCCAGCAGGCCGAACAGGGGTATACCTGAAGCTTTCTTT. The encoded protein is CASRPNRGIPEAFF.

The gene calls are TRBV29-1 and TRBJ1-2; TRBD1 agrees at 12 bases. Germline lookup yields CDR1 SQVTM and CDR2 ANQGSEA. J lost 6 bases, V lost 6 bases, and 8 bases had no gene match. CDR3 length equals 14 residues. CDR3 coding DNA: TGCAGCGTCAAAGGGGACAGGGGGCAGGATGGCTACACCTTC. Its translation: CSVKGDRGQDGYTF.

This clonotype was detected only once. The rearrangement joins TRBV6-6 to TRBJ1-5; D gene unclear. The germline V and J ends were trimmed by 2 bases and 0 bases, with 11 bases remaining between them. Germline CDR1 is MNHNY and CDR2 is SVGAGI (reference sequence). This CDR3 spans 16 amino acids. CDR3 coding DNA: TGTGCCAGCAGTTACCGGGCAGTCGGTAGCAATCAGCCCCAGCATTTT. Protein product: CASSYRAVGSNQPQHF.

The chain joins TRBV19 to TRBJ1-1, with D possibly TRBD1 on 5 matching bases. The CDR3 loop spans 15 amino acids. The germline gives CDR1 LNHDA, CDR2 SQIVND (reference sequence). V lost 8 bases and J lost 4, with 20 bases in between. The CDR3 nucleotides are TGTGCCAGTCTCACAGGCAGCCTCGGGTCCACTGAAGCTTTCTTT. It yields the protein CASLTGSLGSTEAFF.

The chain carries TRBV5-6 and TRBJ1-2; no definite D call. The CDR3 contains 12 residues. V was cut by 7 bases and J by 2 bases, with 9 bases left in between. Germline CDR1 SGHDT, CDR2 YYEEEE. The CDR3 coding sequence is TGTGCCAGCTCGGGATTGAACTATGGCTACACCTTC. This gives the protein CASSGLNYGYTF.

This chain connects TRBV27 to TRBJ2-7; 11 bases map to TRBD2. With 6 bases clipped from V and 6 bases from J, the junction kept 10 bases outside the gene matches. CDR1 is MNHEY and CDR2 is SMNVEV in the germline V gene (reference sequence). The CDR3 sequence is 15 residues long. The CDR3 loop is CASRGLGLAGGEQYF. In DNA form, the CDR3 reads TGTGCCAGCAGAGGGCTCGGACTAGCGGGCGGCGAGCAGTACTTC.

This clonotype was seen many times. The rearrangement uses TRBV7-2 and TRBJ2-7, with unresolved D. This CDR3 spans 15 amino acids. The ends were cut back, 5 bases at V and 3 bases at J, with 17 bases in the middle. CDR1 is SGHTA, CDR2 FQGNSA, per germline. CDR3 coding DNA: TGTGCCAGCAGCCTGACATCCTTGGTGGGCTACGAGCAGTACTTC. It translates to CASSLTSLVGYEQYF.

This chain connects TRBV7-6 to TRBJ2-5; 10 bases map to TRBD1. Germline V gives CDR1 SGHVS, CDR2 FNYEAQ. The trim removed 5 bases at V and 2 bases at J, leaving 8 bases unmatched. This CDR3 spans 16 amino acids. The CDR3 bases are TGTGCCAGCAGCCCAACCGGGACAGGGGAGCAAGAGACCCAGTACTTC. The encoded protein is CASSPTGTGEQETQYF.

The chain has TRBV20-1 and TRBJ2-5, with D perhaps given as TRBD1 or TRBD2 (5 bases each). The CDR3 totals 13 residues. V lost 4 bases and J lost 4, with 13 bases in between. CDR1 and CDR2 from the germline V gene are DFQATT and SNEGSKA (reference sequence). The CDR3 coding sequence is TGCAGTGCTATAGGGACCTTAGGAGAGACCCAGTACTTC. It yields the protein CSAIGTLGETQYF.

This clonotype was found a few times. This chain connects TRBV12-5 to TRBJ1-2; 10 nucleotides match TRBD1. Germline assignment: CDR1 LGHNT and CDR2 FRNRAP. CDR3 length: 18 amino acids. The ends lost 6 bases at V and 8 bases at J; junction bases unmatched: 21. The CDR3 reads CASGPAGTGAAHPLGYTF. CDR3 bases: TGTGCTAGTGGCCCAGCCGGGACAGGGGCCGCGCATCCACTGGGCTACACCTTC.

The chain couples TRBV12-3 or TRBV12-4 to TRBJ1-1; D unresolved. This CDR3 comprises 14 residues. Trimming pared 3 bases from V and 1 base from J, leaving 9 bases between. The CDR3 bases are TGTGCCAGCAGTTTTATCAAGAGGAACACTGAAGCTTTCTTT. Residues: CASSFIKRNTEAFF.

This chain joins TRBV15 and TRBJ2-4; possible D gene TRBD1, 5 bases. With 0 bases removed from V and 3 bases from J, the gap between germline ends came to 18 bases. The CDR3 covers 18 residues. Germline CDR1 and CDR2: LNHNV and YYDKDF (reference sequence). CDR3 sequence: CATSRDFPSQGDKNIQYF. CDR3 nucleotide sequence: TGTGCCACCAGCAGAGATTTCCCAAGCCAAGGGGACAAAAACATTCAGTACTTC.

This clonotype was detected once. V gene TRBV28 combines with J gene TRBJ2-2; D call uncertain. Trimming stripped 3 bases from V and 5 bases from J, with 19 bases between. CDR1 and CDR2 from the germline V gene are MDHEN and SYDVKM. The CDR3 covers 17 residues. The CDR3: CASSFINPGDTTGELFF. For the CDR3, the DNA is TGTGCCAGCAGTTTTATAAACCCTGGGGATACTACCGGGGAGCTGTTTTTT.

This clonotype was seen more than once but under ten times. The chain combines TRBV7-2 with TRBJ2-3; D is unclear. Between the trimmed V and J ends, which lost 5 bases and 11 bases, there was a span of 14 bases. CDR1 is SGHTA, CDR2 FQGNSA, per germline. There are 12 residues in the CDR3. In DNA, the CDR3 is TGTGCCAGCAGCCCTACCACTCGAGTGCAGTATTTT. It translates to CASSPTTRVQYF.